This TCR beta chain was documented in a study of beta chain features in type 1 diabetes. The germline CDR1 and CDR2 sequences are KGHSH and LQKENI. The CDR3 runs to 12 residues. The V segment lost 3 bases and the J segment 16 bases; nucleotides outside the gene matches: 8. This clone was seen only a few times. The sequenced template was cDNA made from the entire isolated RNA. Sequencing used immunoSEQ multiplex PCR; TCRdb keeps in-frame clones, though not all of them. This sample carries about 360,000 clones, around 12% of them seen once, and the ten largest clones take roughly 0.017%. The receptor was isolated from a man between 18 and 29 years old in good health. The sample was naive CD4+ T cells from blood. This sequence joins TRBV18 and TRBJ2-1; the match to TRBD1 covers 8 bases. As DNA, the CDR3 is TGTGCCAGCTCACCCGGGCGGGACAGGATATTCTTC. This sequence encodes CASSPGRDRIFF.